Sequencing of this T cell receptor beta chain was carried out in a study of OX40 agonist ivuxolimab in advanced cancers. Turning to the study itself: With a range of roughly 20 to 85, age averaged about 58 years, and around 83% were male.

This clone was counted a single time. Libraries were prepared by immunoSEQ multiplex PCR; TCRdb keeps only in-frame clonotypes and omits some of them. The table records 35,000 to 45,000 clones, roughly 86% of them present only once. Patients who had autoimmune disease history or got systemic immunosuppression were left out. This CDR3 contains 16 residues. Trimming left V 3 bases short and J 2 bases short, with 11 bases between. Germline loops: CDR1 SGHAT, CDR2 FQNNGV. This rearrangement joins TRBV11-2 to TRBJ2-6; possible D gene TRBD2, 5 bases. This clonotype was obtained from an adult with an advanced solid tumor such as melanoma, head and neck, liver or kidney cancer. The source was CD4+ or CD8+ T cells sorted from blood, collected in a trial of the OX40 agonist ivuxolimab. The CDR3 region is CASSFGETTGANVLTF. In DNA form, the CDR3 reads TGTGCCAGCAGCTTCGGGGAAACTACTGGGGCCAACGTCCTGACTTTC.